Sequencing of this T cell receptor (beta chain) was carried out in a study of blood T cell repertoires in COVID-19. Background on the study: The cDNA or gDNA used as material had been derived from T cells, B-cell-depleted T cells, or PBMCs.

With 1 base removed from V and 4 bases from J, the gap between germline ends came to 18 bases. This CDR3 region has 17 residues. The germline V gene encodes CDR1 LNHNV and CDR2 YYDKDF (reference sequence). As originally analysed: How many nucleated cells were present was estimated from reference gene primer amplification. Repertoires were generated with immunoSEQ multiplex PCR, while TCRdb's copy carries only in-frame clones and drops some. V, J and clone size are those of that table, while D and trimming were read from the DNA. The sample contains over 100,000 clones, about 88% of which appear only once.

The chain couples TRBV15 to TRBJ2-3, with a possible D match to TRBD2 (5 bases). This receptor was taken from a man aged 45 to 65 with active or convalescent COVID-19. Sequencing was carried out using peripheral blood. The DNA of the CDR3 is TGTGCCACCAGCAGAGGGGAGCCGGGGTCTAGGGCAGATACGCAGTATTTT. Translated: CATSRGEPGSRADTQYF.